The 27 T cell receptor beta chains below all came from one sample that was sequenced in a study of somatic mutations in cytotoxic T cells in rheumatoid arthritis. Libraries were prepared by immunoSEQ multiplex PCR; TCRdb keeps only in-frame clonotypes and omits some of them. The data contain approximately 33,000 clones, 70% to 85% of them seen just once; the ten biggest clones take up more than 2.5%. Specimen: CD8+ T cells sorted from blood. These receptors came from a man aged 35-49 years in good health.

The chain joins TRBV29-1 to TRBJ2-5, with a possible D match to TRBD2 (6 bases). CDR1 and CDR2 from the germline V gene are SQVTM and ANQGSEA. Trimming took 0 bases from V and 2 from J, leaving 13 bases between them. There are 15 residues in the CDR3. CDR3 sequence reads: CSVEERGWGQETQYF. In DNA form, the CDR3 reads TGCAGCGTTGAAGAGCGGGGTTGGGGGCAAGAGACCCAGTACTTC.

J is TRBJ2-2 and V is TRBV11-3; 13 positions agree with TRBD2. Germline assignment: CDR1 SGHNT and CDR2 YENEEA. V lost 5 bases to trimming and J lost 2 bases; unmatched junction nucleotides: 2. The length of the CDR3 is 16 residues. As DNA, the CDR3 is TGTGCCAGCAGCCCGGGACTAGCGGGAAACACCGGGGAGCTGTTTTTT. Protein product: CASSPGLAGNTGELFF. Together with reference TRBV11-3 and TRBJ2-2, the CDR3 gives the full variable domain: EAGVVQSPRYKIIEKKQPVAFWCNPISGHNTLYWYLQNLGQGPELLIRYENEEAVDDSQLPKDRFSAERLKGVDSTLKIQPAELGDSAVYLCASSPGLAGNTGELFFGEGSRLTVL.

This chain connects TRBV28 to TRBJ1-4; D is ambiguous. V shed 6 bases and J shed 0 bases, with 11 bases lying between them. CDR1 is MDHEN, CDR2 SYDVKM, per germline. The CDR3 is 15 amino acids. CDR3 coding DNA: TGTGCCAGCAGCCTGGCCAGCGCAACTAATGAAAAACTGTTTTTT. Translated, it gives CASSLASATNEKLFF.

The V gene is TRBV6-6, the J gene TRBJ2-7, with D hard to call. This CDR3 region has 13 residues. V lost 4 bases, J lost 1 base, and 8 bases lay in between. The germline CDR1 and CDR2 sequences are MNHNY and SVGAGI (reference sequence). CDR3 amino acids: CASSSPYSYEQYF. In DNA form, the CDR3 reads TGTGCCAGCAGTTCCCCATATTCCTACGAGCAGTACTTC.

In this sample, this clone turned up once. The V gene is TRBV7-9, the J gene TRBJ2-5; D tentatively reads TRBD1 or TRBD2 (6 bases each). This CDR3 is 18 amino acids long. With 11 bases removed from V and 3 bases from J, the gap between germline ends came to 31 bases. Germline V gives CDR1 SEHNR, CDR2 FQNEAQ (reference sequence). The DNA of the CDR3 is TGTGCCGCAGGCAGGGGACTCCTTGGGACTGCCAACAAAGAGACCCAGTACTTC. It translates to CAAGRGLLGTANKETQYF.

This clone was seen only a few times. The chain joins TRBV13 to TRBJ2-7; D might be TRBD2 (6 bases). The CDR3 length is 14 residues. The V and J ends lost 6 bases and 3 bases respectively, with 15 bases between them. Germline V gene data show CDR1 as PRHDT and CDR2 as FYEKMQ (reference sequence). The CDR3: CASRSWGDRYEQYF. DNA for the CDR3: TGTGCCAGCAGGTCGTGGGGGGACCGCTACGAGCAGTACTTC.

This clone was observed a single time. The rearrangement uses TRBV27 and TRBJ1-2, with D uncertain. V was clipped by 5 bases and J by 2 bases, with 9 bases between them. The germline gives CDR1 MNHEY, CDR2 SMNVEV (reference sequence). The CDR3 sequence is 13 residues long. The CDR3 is CASSIGRNYGYTF. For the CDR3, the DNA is TGTGCCAGCAGTATCGGCAGGAACTATGGCTACACCTTC.

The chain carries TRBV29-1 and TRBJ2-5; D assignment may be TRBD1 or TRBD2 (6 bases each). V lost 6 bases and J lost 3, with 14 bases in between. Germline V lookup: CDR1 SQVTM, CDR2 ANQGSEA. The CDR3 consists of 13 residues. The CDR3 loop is CSVEPGEEETQYF. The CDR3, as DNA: TGCAGCGTCGAGCCAGGGGAGGAAGAGACCCAGTACTTC.

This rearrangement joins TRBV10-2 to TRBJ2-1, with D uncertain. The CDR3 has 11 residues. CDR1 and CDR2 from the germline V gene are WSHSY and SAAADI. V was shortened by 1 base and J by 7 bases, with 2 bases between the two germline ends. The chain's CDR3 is CASSEWNEQFF. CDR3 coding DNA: TGCGCCAGCAGTGAGTGGAATGAGCAGTTCTTC.

CDR3 DNA sequence: TGTGCCAGCAGCCAAACCGCCCGACTAGCGGGAATCACAGATACGCAGTATTTT. Protein: CASSQTARLAGITDTQYF. V usage is TRBV11-2 and J usage is TRBJ2-3, with TRBD2 matching over 11 bases. Germline CDR1 is SGHAT and CDR2 is FQNNGV. The length of the CDR3 is 18 residues. With 5 bases clipped from V and 2 bases from J, the junction kept 12 bases outside the gene matches.

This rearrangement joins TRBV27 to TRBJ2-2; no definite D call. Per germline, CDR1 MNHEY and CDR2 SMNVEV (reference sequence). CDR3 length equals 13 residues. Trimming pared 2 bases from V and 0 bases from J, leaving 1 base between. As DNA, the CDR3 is TGTGCCAGCAGTTTAACGAACACCGGGGAGCTGTTTTTT. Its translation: CASSLTNTGELFF.

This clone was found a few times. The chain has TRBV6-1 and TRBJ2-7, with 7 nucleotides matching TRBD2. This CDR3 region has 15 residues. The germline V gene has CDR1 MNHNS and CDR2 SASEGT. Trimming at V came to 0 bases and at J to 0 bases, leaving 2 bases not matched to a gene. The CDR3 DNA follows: TGTGCCAGCAGTGAAGCCGGGGGGAGCTCCTACGAGCAGTACTTC. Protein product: CASSEAGGSSYEQYF.

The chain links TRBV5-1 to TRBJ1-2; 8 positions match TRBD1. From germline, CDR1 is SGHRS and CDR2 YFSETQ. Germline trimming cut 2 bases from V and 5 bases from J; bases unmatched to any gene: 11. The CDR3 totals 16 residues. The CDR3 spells CASSFLQDRAPYGYTF. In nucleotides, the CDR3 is TGCGCCAGCAGCTTTTTGCAGGACAGGGCACCTTATGGCTACACCTTC.

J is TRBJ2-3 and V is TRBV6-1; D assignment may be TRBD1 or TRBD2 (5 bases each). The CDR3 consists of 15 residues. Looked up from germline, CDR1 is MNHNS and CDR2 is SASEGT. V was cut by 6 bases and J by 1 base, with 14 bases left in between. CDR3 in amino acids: CASSGTRQGTDTQYF. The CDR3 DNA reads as TGTGCCAGCAGCGGGACCCGTCAGGGCACAGATACGCAGTATTTT.

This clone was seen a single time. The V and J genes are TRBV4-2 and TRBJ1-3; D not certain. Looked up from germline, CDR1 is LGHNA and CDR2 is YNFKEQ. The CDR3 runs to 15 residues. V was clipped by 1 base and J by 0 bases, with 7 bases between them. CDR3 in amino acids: CASSQAPDSGNTIYF. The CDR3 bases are TGTGCCAGCAGCCAAGCCCCGGACTCTGGAAACACCATATATTTT.

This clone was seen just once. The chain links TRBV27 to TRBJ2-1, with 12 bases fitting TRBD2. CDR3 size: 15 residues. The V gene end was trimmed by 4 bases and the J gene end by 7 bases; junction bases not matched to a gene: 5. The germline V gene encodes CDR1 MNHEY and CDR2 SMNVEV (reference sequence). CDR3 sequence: CASSSPSGRGNEQFF. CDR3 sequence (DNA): TGTGCCAGCAGTTCACCTAGCGGGAGGGGGAATGAGCAGTTCTTC.

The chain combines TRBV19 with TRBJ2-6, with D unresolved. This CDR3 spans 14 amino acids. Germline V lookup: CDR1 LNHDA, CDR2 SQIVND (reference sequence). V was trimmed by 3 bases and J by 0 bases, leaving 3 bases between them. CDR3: CASSISSGANVLTF. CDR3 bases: TGTGCCAGTAGTATCAGCTCTGGGGCCAACGTCCTGACTTTC.

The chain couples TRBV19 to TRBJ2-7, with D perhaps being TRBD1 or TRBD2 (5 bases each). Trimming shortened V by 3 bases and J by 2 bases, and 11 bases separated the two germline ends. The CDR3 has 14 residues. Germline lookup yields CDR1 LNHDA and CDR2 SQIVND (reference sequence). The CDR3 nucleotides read TGTGCCAGTAGTATTCGAGGGGAAGCCTACGAGCAGTACTTC. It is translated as CASSIRGEAYEQYF. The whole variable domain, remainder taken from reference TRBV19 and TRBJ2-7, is DGGITQSPKYLFRKEGQNVTLSCEQNLNHDAMYWYRQDPGQGLRLIYYSQIVNDFQKGDIAEGYSVSREKKESFPLTVTSAQKNPTAFYLCASSIRGEAYEQYFGPGTRLTVT.

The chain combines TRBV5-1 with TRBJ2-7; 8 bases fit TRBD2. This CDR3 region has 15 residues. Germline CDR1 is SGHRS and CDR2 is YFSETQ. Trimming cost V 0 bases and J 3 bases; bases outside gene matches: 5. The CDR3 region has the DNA TGCGCCAGCAGCTTGGGTAGCGGGACACTCTACGAGCAGTACTTC. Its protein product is CASSLGSGTLYEQYF. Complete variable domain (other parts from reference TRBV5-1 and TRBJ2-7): KAGVTQTPRYLIKTRGQQVTLSCSPISGHRSVSWYQQTPGQGLQFLFEYFSETQRNKGNFPGRFSGRQFSNSRSEMNVSTLELGDSALYLCASSLGSGTLYEQYFGPGTRLTVT.

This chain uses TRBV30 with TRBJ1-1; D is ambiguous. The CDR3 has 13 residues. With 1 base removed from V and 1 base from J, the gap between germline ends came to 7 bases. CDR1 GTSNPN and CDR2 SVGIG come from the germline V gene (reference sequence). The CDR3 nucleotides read TGTGCCTGGAGTGCAGCCCCGAACACTGAAGCTTTCTTT. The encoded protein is CAWSAAPNTEAFF.

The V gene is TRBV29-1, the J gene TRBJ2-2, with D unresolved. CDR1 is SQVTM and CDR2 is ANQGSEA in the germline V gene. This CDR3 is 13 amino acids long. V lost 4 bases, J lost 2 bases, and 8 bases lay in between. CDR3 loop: CSVVAANTGELFF. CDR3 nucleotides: TGCAGCGTTGTGGCGGCCAACACCGGGGAGCTGTTTTTT.

In DNA, the CDR3 is TGTGCCAGCAGCCCGACAGGGGGCAAGAACGAGCAGTACTTC. It specifies CASSPTGGKNEQYF. The V call is TRBV27, the J call TRBJ2-7, with TRBD1 identical over 10 bases. Germline CDR1 MNHEY, CDR2 SMNVEV (reference sequence). The trim removed 6 bases at V and 5 bases at J, leaving 7 bases unmatched. The CDR3 spans 14 residues.

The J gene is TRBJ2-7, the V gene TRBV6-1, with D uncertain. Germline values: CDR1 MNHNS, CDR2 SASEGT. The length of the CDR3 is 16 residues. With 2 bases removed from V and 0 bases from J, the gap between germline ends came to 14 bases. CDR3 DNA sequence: TGTGCCAGCAGTGAACGTAGAGAGCCCTTCTCCTACGAGCAGTACTTC. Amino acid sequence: CASSERREPFSYEQYF.

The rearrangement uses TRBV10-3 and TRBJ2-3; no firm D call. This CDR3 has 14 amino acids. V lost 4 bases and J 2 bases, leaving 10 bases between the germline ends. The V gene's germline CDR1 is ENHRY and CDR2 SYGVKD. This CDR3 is CAISVSDPTDTQYF. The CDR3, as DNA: TGTGCCATCAGTGTTTCAGACCCCACAGATACGCAGTATTTT.

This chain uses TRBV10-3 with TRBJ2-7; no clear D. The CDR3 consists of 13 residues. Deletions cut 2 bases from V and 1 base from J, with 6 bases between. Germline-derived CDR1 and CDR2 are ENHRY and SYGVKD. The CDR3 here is CAISEVKSYEQYF. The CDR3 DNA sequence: TGTGCCATCAGTGAGGTGAAATCCTACGAGCAGTACTTC.

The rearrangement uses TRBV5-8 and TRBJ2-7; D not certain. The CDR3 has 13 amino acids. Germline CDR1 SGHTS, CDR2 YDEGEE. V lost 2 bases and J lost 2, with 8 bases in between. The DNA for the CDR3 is TGTGCCAGCAGCTTTGGTAGGGCCTACGAGCAGTACTTC. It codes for CASSFGRAYEQYF.

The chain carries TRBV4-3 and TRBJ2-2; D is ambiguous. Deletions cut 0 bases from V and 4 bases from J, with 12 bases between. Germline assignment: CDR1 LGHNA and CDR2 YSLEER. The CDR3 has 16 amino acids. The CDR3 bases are TGCGCCAGCAGCCAAGAGATGGGCAGAAGCACCGGGGAGCTGTTTTTT. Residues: CASSQEMGRSTGELFF.